Below are 12 T cell receptor beta chains sequenced from a single sample in a study of response to subunit inactivated influenza vaccine listed by TCRdb under 2018. Library preparation was by RT-PCR. The instrument was an Illumina HiSeq 2500. The public sequencing data were trimmed at Q25 with fastp and processed into clonotypes with MiXCR by TCRdb, which kept only in-frame beta chains. Each CDR3 protein gets just one entry, which takes the most common genes and DNA from the rows behind it. Across this sample there are roughly 160,000 distinct CDR3 sequences, with about 10% seen only once. The ten largest clones represent roughly a third of the sample. The sample consisted of CD8+ T cells sorted from PBMCs, taken approximately 25 months after vaccination. All receptors come from a man aged 50-75 years who received an inactivated influenza vaccine. Donor details come from another sample of the same person, matched by shared clones.

The gene calls are TRBV24-1 and TRBJ2-2, with D possibly being TRBD1 or TRBD2 (5 bases each). Germline CDR1 KGHDR, CDR2 SFDVKD. V was cut by 3 bases and J by 0 bases, with 7 bases left in between. CDR3 length equals 15 residues. Here the CDR3 DNA reads TGTGCCACCAGTGATGGGGGTCCGAACACCGGGGAGCTGTTTTTT. Translated: CATSDGGPNTGELFF.

This chain uses TRBV6-5 with TRBJ2-2, with D possibly being TRBD1 (5 bases). This CDR3 has 15 amino acids. Germline loops: CDR1 MNHEY, CDR2 SVGAGI. V was clipped by 2 bases and J by 5 bases, with 12 bases between them. The CDR3 sequence: CASSYVGDWTGELFF. For the CDR3, the DNA is TGTGCCAGCAGTTACGTAGGGGATTGGACCGGGGAGCTGTTTTTT.

This chain links TRBV10-1 with TRBJ2-1; D perhaps matches TRBD1 (5 bases). The CDR3 is 13 residues long. Trimming took off 2 bases at V and 3 bases at J, with 5 bases between the two ends. CDR1 is WNHNN and CDR2 is SYGVQD in the germline V gene (reference sequence). CDR3 DNA sequence: TGCGCCAGCAGTGAGGACAGCTACAATGAGCAGTTCTTC. Translation: CASSEDSYNEQFF.

The chain is built from TRBV7-9 and TRBJ2-3; D gene uncertain. CDR3 length equals 12 residues. Germline loops: CDR1 SEHNR, CDR2 FQNEAQ (reference sequence). V was clipped by 2 bases and J by 5 bases, with 5 bases between them. The CDR3 DNA follows: TGTGCCAGCAGCTTACAAGAAGATACGCAGTATTTT. As protein: CASSLQEDTQYF.

The chain combines TRBV10-3 with TRBJ2-7, with D possibly matching TRBD2 (5 bases). Trimming pared 4 bases from V and 7 bases from J, leaving 17 bases between. This CDR3 region has 14 residues. Germline CDR1 ENHRY, CDR2 SYGVKD. The CDR3 region has the DNA TGTGCCATCAGTGTTGAGGGATTGGGTGGAGAGCAGTACTTC. Residues: CAISVEGLGGEQYF.

This rearrangement joins TRBV27 to TRBJ1-1, with D perhaps TRBD1 (5 bases). The V end lost 5 bases, the J end lost 3 bases, and 16 bases lay between the germline ends. Germline V gene data show CDR1 as MNHEY and CDR2 as SMNVEV (reference sequence). The CDR3 totals 15 residues. The CDR3 nucleotides are TGTGCCAGCAGTACCTACGCGGGGCTAGACACTGAAGCTTTCTTT. Its protein product is CASSTYAGLDTEAFF.

The V gene is TRBV20-1, the J gene TRBJ2-7; a possible D gene is TRBD2 (6 bases). There are 13 residues in the CDR3. Trimming removed 1 base at V and 3 bases at J, with 10 bases between. The germline V gene encodes CDR1 DFQATT and CDR2 SNEGSKA (reference sequence). The CDR3 DNA reads TGCAGTGCTAGAGGGAGGGTGGACTACGAGCAGTACTTC. It codes for CSARGRVDYEQYF.

This clonotype was counted between two and nine times. The chain recombines TRBV12-3 or TRBV12-4 with TRBJ2-4; 10 bases map to TRBD1. The CDR3 has 14 amino acids. V shed 6 bases and J 4 bases; nucleotides not matched to a gene: 3. The CDR3 DNA reads as TGTGCCAGCAGCCAGGGACAGGGGAAAAACATTCAGTACTTC. Its protein is CASSQGQGKNIQYF.

V usage is TRBV9 and J usage is TRBJ1-2; 9 bases align to TRBD1. The CDR3 is made up of 17 amino acids. Germline assignment: CDR1 SGDLS and CDR2 YYNGEE. Trimming removed 3 bases from V and 6 bases from J; junction bases left unmatched: 15. The CDR3 DNA reads TGTGCCAGCAGCGATCGGACAGGGGCGGAGAGGAAGGATGGCTACACCTTC. Its protein is CASSDRTGAERKDGYTF.

This chain connects TRBV5-6 to TRBJ2-1; 7 bases line up with TRBD1. Germline assignment: CDR1 SGHDT and CDR2 YYEEEE. With 0 bases clipped from V and 7 bases from J, the junction kept 4 bases outside the gene matches. CDR3 length: 14 amino acids. CDR3 in amino acids: CASSLGQGVNEQFF. CDR3 DNA: TGTGCCAGCAGCTTGGGGCAGGGGGTGAATGAGCAGTTCTTC.

This chain uses TRBV15 with TRBJ2-1; 7 nucleotides match TRBD2. The CDR3 has 15 residues. Trimming cost V 6 bases and J 5 bases; bases outside gene matches: 10. Germline assignment: CDR1 LNHNV and CDR2 YYDKDF (reference sequence). The CDR3 loop is CATRAWAGDHNEQFF. The DNA of the CDR3 is TGTGCCACCAGGGCCTGGGCGGGAGACCACAATGAGCAGTTCTTC.

This clonotype appeared a few times. The chain is built from TRBV12-3 or TRBV12-4 and TRBJ2-3; 8 positions match TRBD1. The CDR3 is 16 amino acids. The V gene end was trimmed by 8 bases and the J gene end by 0 bases; junction bases not matched to a gene: 10. CDR3: CASGPDRGRSTDTQYF. CDR3 DNA: TGTGCCAGCGGGCCAGACAGGGGAAGAAGCACAGATACGCAGTATTTT.